This TCR beta chain was observed in a study of blood T cell repertoires in COVID-19. About the research overall: From the United States, Italy and Spain came samples of acute and convalescent COVID-19. Nucleic acid was either cDNA or gDNA, and it came from T cells, B-cell-depleted T cells, or PBMCs.

In the authors' methods: Amplified reference gene primers provided the basis for estimating nucleated cell counts. The assay was immunoSEQ multiplex PCR, and TCRdb's table has in-frame clones only and misses some. V and J calls and clone size are given by that table; D and trimming were obtained from the DNA. The sample has roughly 260,000 clones, roughly 90% seen once. The table lists this clone with a count of one. Trimming shortened V by 8 bases and J by 4 bases, and 8 bases separated the two germline ends. CDR1 SGHTA and CDR2 FQGTGA come from the germline V gene. The CDR3 loop spans 12 amino acids.

This sequence was found in a man in his fifties or sixties who had recovered from COVID-19. V usage is TRBV7-3 and J usage is TRBJ2-2; D perhaps matches TRBD2 (5 bases). The sequenced sample consisted of peripheral blood. The CDR3 loop is CASRDSTGELFF. Here the CDR3 DNA reads TGTGCCAGCCGGGATAGCACCGGGGAGCTGTTTTTT.